The 11 T cell receptor beta chains reported below all come from one sample, sequenced in a study of cytomegalovirus exposure and HLA in healthy donors. PCR involved 60 Vbeta and 13 Jbeta primers. Profiling relied on immunoSEQ multiplex PCR, and the TCRdb table lists in-frame clones only, not all of them. The data contain some 120,000 clones, around three quarters of them singletons. Sequencing used PBMCs. These receptors were obtained from a human donor in good health.

This sequence joins TRBV9 and TRBJ2-3; D perhaps matches TRBD2 (5 bases). This CDR3 region has 17 residues. With 2 bases removed from V and 0 bases from J, the gap between germline ends came to 16 bases. Per the germline V gene, CDR1 is SGDLS and CDR2 is YYNGEE. CDR3 in amino acids: CASSVRSGTSSTDTQYF. The DNA of the CDR3 is TGTGCCAGCAGCGTGAGGAGCGGTACGTCTAGCACAGATACGCAGTATTTT.

The V call is TRBV27, the J call TRBJ2-1; TRBD2 agrees at 10 bases. Per germline, CDR1 MNHEY and CDR2 SMNVEV (reference sequence). This CDR3 spans 16 amino acids. Trimming took 0 bases from V and 5 from J; bases not matched to a gene: 4. CDR3 coding DNA: TGTGCCAGCAGTTTATCGCGGCTAGCGGGGGACAATGAGCAGTTCTTC. It yields the protein CASSLSRLAGDNEQFF.

The J gene is TRBJ1-1, the V gene TRBV10-2; TRBD1 matches 9 bases. The CDR3 contains 13 residues. V lost 6 bases to trimming and J lost 3 bases; unmatched junction nucleotides: 2. Germline assignment: CDR1 WSHSY and CDR2 SAAADI. This CDR3 reads CASRDRGYTEAFF. The CDR3 DNA reads TGCGCCAGCAGAGACAGGGGGTACACTGAAGCTTTCTTT.

A single count supports this clone. The chain links TRBV5-1 to TRBJ2-5, with 8 nucleotides matching TRBD1. TRBJ2-7 explains the end of the DNA better; the J call may be wrong. Germline CDR1 is SGHRS and CDR2 is YFSETQ. The CDR3 consists of 14 residues. The CDR3, as DNA: TGCGCCAGCAGCTGGGACAGGCCTACGTACGAGCAGTACTTC. It codes for CASSWDRPTYEQYF.

In this sample, this clone turned up a few times. The V call is TRBV4-2, the J call TRBJ2-2, with 8 nucleotides matching TRBD1. CDR3 size: 20 residues. CDR1 is LGHNA and CDR2 is YNFKEQ in the germline V gene. With 0 bases clipped from V and 5 bases from J, the junction kept 17 bases outside the gene matches. CDR3 protein: CASSQDHSGRGRRITGELFF. For the CDR3, the DNA is TGTGCCAGCAGCCAAGATCATAGTGGCAGGGGGCGAAGAATAACCGGGGAGCTGTTTTTT.

The genes are TRBV5-4 and TRBJ2-5; unclear D gene. There are 13 residues in the CDR3. V gave up 4 bases and J gave up 5 bases, with 12 bases separating them. CDR1 is SGHNT, CDR2 YYREEE, per germline (reference sequence). CDR3 DNA sequence: TGTGCCAGCAGCAGCCCCCCCTTTGAGACCCAGTACTTC. Residues: CASSSPPFETQYF.

The chain joins TRBV27 to TRBJ1-4; perhaps TRBD1 as D (6 bases). Trimming removed 7 bases from V and 5 bases from J, with 11 bases in between. There are 13 residues in the CDR3. Per the germline V gene, CDR1 is MNHEY and CDR2 is SMNVEV (reference sequence). CDR3 sequence reads: CASTYRVNEKLFF. The CDR3 DNA sequence: TGTGCCAGCACCTACAGGGTAAATGAAAAACTGTTTTTT.

The V gene is TRBV5-1, the J gene TRBJ2-7; TRBD2 agrees at 7 bases. CDR3 length: 14 amino acids. Germline trimming cut 4 bases from V and 2 bases from J; bases unmatched to any gene: 6. Germline-derived CDR1 and CDR2 are SGHRS and YFSETQ. CDR3 nucleotides: TGCGCCAGCAGCAAGGGGACTACCACCTACGAGCAGTACTTC. It encodes CASSKGTTTYEQYF.

The rearrangement uses TRBV5-4 and TRBJ1-2, with 11 bases that match TRBD1. From germline, CDR1 is SGHNT and CDR2 YYREEE (reference sequence). The CDR3 is 15 amino acids. V shed 3 bases and J 4 bases; nucleotides not matched to a gene: 5. CDR3: CASSSPGQGGYGYTF. The CDR3 DNA reads as TGTGCCAGCAGCTCCCCGGGACAGGGGGGCTATGGCTACACCTTC.

This chain joins TRBV19 and TRBJ1-1, with D possibly being TRBD1 (6 bases). CDR1 and CDR2 (germline): LNHDA, SQIVND (reference sequence). Deletions cut 10 bases from V and 3 bases from J, with 27 bases between. This CDR3 contains 17 residues. The CDR3 reads CATTPRGGSWIYTEAFF. The CDR3 DNA is TGTGCCACCACCCCGAGGGGGGGGAGTTGGATTTACACTGAAGCTTTCTTT.

This chain uses TRBV9 with TRBJ1-5, with D maybe TRBD1 (5 bases). V was cut by 0 bases and J by 5 bases, with 12 bases left in between. In germline, CDR1 is SGDLS, CDR2 YYNGEE. The CDR3 is made up of 15 amino acids. CDR3 residues: CASSVGAGEDQPQHF. The CDR3 DNA reads as TGTGCCAGCAGCGTAGGTGCGGGGGAAGATCAGCCCCAGCATTTT.